This T cell receptor beta chain was captured in a study of cytomegalovirus exposure and HLA in healthy donors. Whole-study findings and limits: Presence/absence analyses treated sequencing depth as roughly uniform across donors.

The PCR was carried out with 60 Vbeta primers and 13 Jbeta primers. The data were produced by immunoSEQ multiplex PCR, yet TCRdb's version contains in-frame clones alone and is incomplete. The data hold some 200,000 clones, with roughly 80% observed a single time. V gave up 6 bases and J gave up 0 bases, with 5 bases separating them. The length of the CDR3 is 13 residues. CDR1 and CDR2 from the germline V gene are MNHEY and SMNVEV (reference sequence). This clone turned up a few times. Its antigen is not identified. The sample comprised PBMCs. This receptor was obtained from a man aged 50 to 60 in good health and CMV-seronegative. The V call is TRBV27, the J call TRBJ2-2; D is ambiguous. The CDR3 here is CASRAANTGELFF. The CDR3 region has the DNA TGTGCCAGCAGGGCCGCGAACACCGGGGAGCTGTTTTTT.